This TCR beta chain was observed in a study of cytomegalovirus exposure and HLA in healthy donors. The CDR3 extends over 13 amino acids. Germline V CDR1 and CDR2: SQVTM, ANQGSEA. Study-wide results and caveats: A later analysis reportedly identified an Asian-associated ancestry cluster as carrying fewer N-insertions than the approximately 640-donor mean. The sole available immune exposure information was CMV serostatus.

For this clone: Its antigen is currently unknown. A junction boundary mismatches the germline segment, possibly from a read error.

The study ran its PCR with 60 Vbeta and 13 Jbeta primers. Sequencing was performed with immunoSEQ multiplex PCR; in TCRdb, only in-frame clones are kept and a portion is missing. This table holds 25,000 to 35,000 clones. This TCR derives from a man between 40 and 49 years old in good health and CMV-seronegative. The V gene is TRBV29-1, the J gene TRBJ2-3; the D gene is possibly TRBD2 (6 bases). Sequencing input: PBMCs. Written as DNA, the CDR3 is TGCAGCGTTGAGGGGACTTATACAGATAAGCAGTATTTT. Translating it yields CSVEGTYTDKQYF.